The present T cell receptor beta chain was sequenced within a study of blood T cell repertoires in COVID-19. For the study at large: Donors in the United States, Italy and Spain gave samples during acute or convalescent COVID-19. PBMCs, B-cell-depleted T cells, or T cells provided the cDNA or gDNA that made up the material.

Clones were read by immunoSEQ multiplex PCR, and TCRdb kept only the in-frame ones, dropping some. The table lists around 140,000 clones, 70% to 85% of them singletons, with roughly 15% in the top ten. The receptor's source is an elderly woman with acute or convalescent COVID-19. Material: peripheral blood.

CDR3 protein: CATATSGRNEQYF. The CDR3 DNA sequence: TGTGCCACCGCGACTAGCGGGAGGAACGAGCAGTACTTC. The chain is built from TRBV24-1 and TRBJ2-7; TRBD2 aligns across 13 bases. The germline V gene encodes CDR1 KGHDR and CDR2 SFDVKD. The CDR3 runs 13 residues. V lost 9 bases to trimming and J lost 5 bases; unmatched junction nucleotides: 3.